This T cell receptor beta chain is from a study of T cell responses to AZD1222 COVID-19 vaccine. Study overall: Timing groups of about 4 and about 12 weeks for second doses were pooled.

The germline gives CDR1 SGHVS, CDR2 FNYEAQ. J gave up 5 bases and V 1 base, and 1 base lay outside the gene matches. This CDR3 contains 13 residues. TCRdb keeps only in-frame clones here, not all; method: immunoSEQ multiplex PCR. The top ten hold approximately 9% of the sample, which has some 130,000 clones, about 93% seen once. Concerning this clone: Its target is unknown.

Study observations and caveats: Every sample of the repertoires postdated the peak T cell response. Clonal diversity was possibly underestimated, and the donors were mostly white British, with more females.

The chain uses TRBV7-6 and TRBJ2-5; 7 nucleotides align to TRBD1. The TCR was taken from an adult in good health. The sample in question was peripheral blood, obtained on day 0 of AZD1222 vaccination. CDR3: CASSLEGAETQYF. CDR3 nucleotide sequence: TGTGCCAGCAGCTTAGAGGGGGCGGAGACCCAGTACTTC.